What follows describes a single TCR beta chain. This CDR3 has 16 residues. The V end was cut by 0 bases, the J end by 0 bases, with 10 bases between. The germline gives CDR1 LGHNA, CDR2 YSLEER. TCRdb itself ran the RT-PCR reads through MiXCR, one entry per CDR3 protein. The data show about 960,000 distinct CDR3 sequences, about a sixth seen once. This sample stems from a study of patients and donors after allogeneic stem cell transplantation. The sequencing input was blood, either unsorted or a sorted T cell fraction (not recorded which). J is TRBJ2-3 and V is TRBV4-3; perhaps TRBD2 as D (5 bases). The receptor comes from a human donor who was either an allogeneic HSCT recipient or a stem cell or donor lymphocyte infusion donor (not recorded which). It is not recorded whose cells these are; they may come from a transplant donor. The DNA of the CDR3 is TGCGCCAGCAGCCAAGATGCGGCGGGTAGCACAGATACGCAGTATTTT. Its translation: CASSQDAAGSTDTQYF.